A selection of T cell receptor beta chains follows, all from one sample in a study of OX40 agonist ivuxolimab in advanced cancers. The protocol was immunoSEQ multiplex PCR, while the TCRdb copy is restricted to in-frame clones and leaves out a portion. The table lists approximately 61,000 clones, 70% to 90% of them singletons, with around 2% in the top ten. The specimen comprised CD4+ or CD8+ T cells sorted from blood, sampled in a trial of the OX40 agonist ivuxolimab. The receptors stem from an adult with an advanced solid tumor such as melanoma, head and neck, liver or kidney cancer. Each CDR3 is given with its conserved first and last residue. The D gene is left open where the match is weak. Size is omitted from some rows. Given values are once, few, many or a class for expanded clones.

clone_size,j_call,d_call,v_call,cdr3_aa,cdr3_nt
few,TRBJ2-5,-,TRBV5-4,CASSLEVSGEETQYF,TGTGCCAGCAGCTTGGAGGTCTCGGGGGAGGAGACCCAGTACTTC
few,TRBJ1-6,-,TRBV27,CASSSGSGWSPLHF,TGTGCCAGCAGTTCGGGGTCGGGATGGTCACCCCTCCACTTT
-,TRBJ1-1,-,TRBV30,CAWSVYGGSMNTEAFF,TGTGCCTGGAGTGTATATGGGGGGTCCATGAACACTGAAGCTTTCTTT
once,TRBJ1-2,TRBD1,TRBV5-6,CASSPGLTGKGYTF,TGTGCCAGCAGCCCGGGGCTGACAGGGAAAGGCTACACCTTC
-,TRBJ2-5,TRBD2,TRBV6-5,CASSSRAGGFTTQYF,TGTGCCAGCAGTTCTAGAGCGGGAGGGTTCACAACCCAGTACTTC
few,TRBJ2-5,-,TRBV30,CAWHTWASLGETQYF,TGTGCCTGGCACACCTGGGCTTCGTTGGGGGAGACCCAGTACTTC
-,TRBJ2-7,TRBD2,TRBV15,CATSRGDYGSYEQYF,TGTGCCACCAGCAGAGGGGACTATGGATCCTACGAGCAGTACTTC
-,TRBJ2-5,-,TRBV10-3,CATENAAGQETQYF,TGTGCCACCGAGAATGCGGCCGGGCAAGAGACCCAGTACTTC
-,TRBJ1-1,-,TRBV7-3,CASSLGGRVNTEAFF,TGTGCCAGCAGCTTAGGGGGAAGGGTGAACACTGAAGCTTTCTTT
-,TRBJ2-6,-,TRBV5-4,CASSVRQESSGANVLTF,TGTGCCAGCAGCGTCCGACAGGAGAGCTCTGGGGCCAACGTCCTGACTTTC
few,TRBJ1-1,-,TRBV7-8,CASSFNPGPLNTEAFF,TGTGCCAGCAGCTTCAACCCGGGACCACTGAACACTGAAGCTTTCTTT
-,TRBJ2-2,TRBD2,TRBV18,CASSPELAGIAGELFF,TGTGCCAGCTCACCAGAACTAGCGGGAATCGCCGGGGAGCTGTTTTTT
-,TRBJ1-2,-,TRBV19,CASSISRLGYGYTF,TGTGCCAGTAGTATAAGCAGGTTGGGCTATGGCTACACCTTC
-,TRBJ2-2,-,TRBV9,CASSAGPGEGELFF,TGTGCCAGCAGCGCGGGACCGGGGGAAGGGGAGCTGTTTTTT
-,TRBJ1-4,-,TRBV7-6,CASSQGGGEKLFF,TGTGCCAGCAGCCAAGGAGGTGGCGAAAAACTGTTTTTT
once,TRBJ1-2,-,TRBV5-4,CASSLRGYNYGYTF,TGTGCCAGCAGCTTGAGAGGGTACAACTATGGCTACACCTTC
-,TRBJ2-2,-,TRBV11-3,CASSLSTTGELFF,TGTGCCAGCAGCTTATCTACCACCGGGGAGCTGTTTTTT
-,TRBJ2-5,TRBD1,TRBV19,CASSGQGAQTQYF,TGTGCCAGTAGTGGTCAGGGGGCGCAGACCCAGTACTTC
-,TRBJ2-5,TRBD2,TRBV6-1,CASAGLDEETQYF,TGTGCCAGCGCAGGACTAGACGAAGAGACCCAGTACTTC
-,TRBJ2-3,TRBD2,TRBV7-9,CASSLLAGGGDTQYF,TGTGCCAGCAGCTTATTGGCGGGAGGCGGAGATACGCAGTATTTT
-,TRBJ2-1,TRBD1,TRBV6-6,CASRDRLYNEQFF,TGTGCCAGCCGGGACAGGTTATACAATGAGCAGTTCTTC
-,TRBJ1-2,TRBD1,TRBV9,CASSGQGKGGYTF,TGTGCCAGCAGCGGACAGGGGAAGGGTGGCTACACCTTC
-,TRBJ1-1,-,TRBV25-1,CASSGLRARTRNTEAFF,TGTGCCAGCAGTGGACTCAGGGCTCGGACCAGGAACACTGAAGCTTTCTTT
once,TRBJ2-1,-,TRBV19,CASSLGVNEQFF,TGTGCCAGTAGTTTGGGGGTCAATGAGCAGTTCTTC
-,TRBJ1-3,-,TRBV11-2,CASSFSAFSGNTIYF,TGTGCCAGCAGCTTTTCAGCTTTCTCTGGAAACACCATATATTTT
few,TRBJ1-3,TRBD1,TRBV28,CASSRGGGPGNTIYF,TGTGCCAGCAGCCGGGGAGGGGGCCCTGGAAACACCATATATTTT
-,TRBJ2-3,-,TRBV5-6,CASSPSDYGRADTQYF,TGTGCCAGCAGCCCATCGGACTATGGCCGCGCAGATACGCAGTATTTT
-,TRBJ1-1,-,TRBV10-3,CAIWGGMAEAFF,TGTGCCATCTGGGGAGGGATGGCTGAAGCTTTCTTT
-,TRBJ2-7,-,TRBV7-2,CASSLGGGPYEQYF,TGTGCCAGCAGCTTAGGCGGGGGCCCCTACGAGCAGTACTTC
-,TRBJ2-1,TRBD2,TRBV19,CASSAGLVYGEQFF,TGTGCCAGTAGTGCCGGACTAGTATACGGTGAGCAGTTCTTC
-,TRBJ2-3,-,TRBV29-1,CSVELSGPDTQYF,TGCAGCGTTGAATTGTCAGGGCCAGATACGCAGTATTTT
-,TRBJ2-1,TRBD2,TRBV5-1,CASSLFSGSSYNEQFF,TGCGCCAGCAGCTTGTTTAGCGGGAGCTCCTACAATGAGCAGTTCTTC
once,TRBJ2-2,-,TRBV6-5,CASSLLGTGELFF,TGTGCCAGCAGCCTCCTAGGGACCGGGGAGCTGTTTTTT
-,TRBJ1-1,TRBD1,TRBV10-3,CAISPTGTDVLRDTEAFF,TGTGCCATCAGCCCGACGGGGACAGACGTTCTGAGGGACACTGAAGCTTTCTTT
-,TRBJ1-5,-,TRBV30,CAWGGPGARVQPQHF,TGTGCCTGGGGTGGGCCGGGGGCAAGGGTACAGCCCCAGCATTTT
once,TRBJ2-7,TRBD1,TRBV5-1,CASSLNIGGEGNEQYF,TGCGCCAGCAGCTTGAATATAGGGGGCGAAGGCAACGAGCAGTACTTC
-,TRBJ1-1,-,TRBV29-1,CSVEASQNTEAFF,TGCAGCGTTGAGGCATCCCAGAACACTGAAGCTTTCTTT
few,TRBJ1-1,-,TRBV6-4,CASSVGIEGSAKEAFF,TGTGCCAGCAGTGTGGGGATCGAAGGATCGGCTAAGGAAGCTTTCTTT
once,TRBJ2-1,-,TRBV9,CASSVAGTYNEQFF,TGTGCCAGCAGCGTAGCTGGGACCTACAATGAGCAGTTCTTC
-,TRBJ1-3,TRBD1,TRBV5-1,CASSSGDSSGNTIYF,TGCGCCAGCAGCTCTGGGGACAGCTCTGGAAACACCATATATTTT
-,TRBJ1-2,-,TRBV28,CASRPVGSEGYTF,TGTGCCAGCAGGCCTGTGGGGTCGGAAGGCTACACCTTC
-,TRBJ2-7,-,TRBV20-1,CSAGGVGEQYF,TGCAGTGCCGGGGGTGTGGGCGAGCAGTACTTC
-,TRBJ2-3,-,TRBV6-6,CASSPSTDTQYF,TGTGCCAGCAGTCCGAGCACAGATACGCAGTATTTT
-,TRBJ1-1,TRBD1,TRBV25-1,CASRRQGGTEAFF,TGTGCCAGCAGGAGACAGGGAGGTACTGAAGCTTTCTTT
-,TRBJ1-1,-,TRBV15,CATSRAWGGTEAFF,TGTGCCACCAGCAGAGCATGGGGGGGGACTGAAGCTTTCTTT